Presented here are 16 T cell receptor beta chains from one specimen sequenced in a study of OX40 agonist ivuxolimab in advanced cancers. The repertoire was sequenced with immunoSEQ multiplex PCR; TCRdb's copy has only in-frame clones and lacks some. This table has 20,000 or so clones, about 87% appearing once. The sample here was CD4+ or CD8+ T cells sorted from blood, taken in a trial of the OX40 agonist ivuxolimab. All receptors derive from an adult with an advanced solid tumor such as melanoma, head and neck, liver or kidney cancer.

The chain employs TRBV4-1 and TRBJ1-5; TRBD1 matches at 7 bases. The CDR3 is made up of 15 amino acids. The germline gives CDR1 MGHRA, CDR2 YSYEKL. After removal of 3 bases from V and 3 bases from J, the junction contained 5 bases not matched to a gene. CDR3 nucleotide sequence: TGCGCCAGCAGCCACCCCGGGACAGTCAATCAGCCCCAGCATTTT. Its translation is CASSHPGTVNQPQHF.

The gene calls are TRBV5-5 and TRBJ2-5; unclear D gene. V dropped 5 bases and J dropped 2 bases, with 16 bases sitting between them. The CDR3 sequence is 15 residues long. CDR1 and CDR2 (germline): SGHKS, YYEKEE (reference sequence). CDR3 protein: CASRVVNLRQETQYF. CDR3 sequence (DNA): TGTGCCAGCAGGGTTGTTAATCTAAGGCAAGAGACCCAGTACTTC.

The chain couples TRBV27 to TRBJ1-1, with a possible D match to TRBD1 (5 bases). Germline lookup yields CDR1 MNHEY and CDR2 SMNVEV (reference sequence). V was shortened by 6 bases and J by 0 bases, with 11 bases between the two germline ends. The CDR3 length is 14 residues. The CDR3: CASRTGRLNTEAFF. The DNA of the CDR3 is TGTGCCAGCAGAACAGGACGGCTGAACACTGAAGCTTTCTTT.

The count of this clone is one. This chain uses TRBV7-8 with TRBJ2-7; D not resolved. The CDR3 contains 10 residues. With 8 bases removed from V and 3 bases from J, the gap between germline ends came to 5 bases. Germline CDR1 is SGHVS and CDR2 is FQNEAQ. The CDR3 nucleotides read TGTGCCAGCGCGAACTACGAGCAGTACTTC. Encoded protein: CASANYEQYF.

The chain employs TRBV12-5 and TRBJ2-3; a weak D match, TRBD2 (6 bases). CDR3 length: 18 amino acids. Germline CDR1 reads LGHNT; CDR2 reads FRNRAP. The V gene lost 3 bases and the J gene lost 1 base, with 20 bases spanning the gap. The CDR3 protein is CASGFSGTGPPGTDTQYF. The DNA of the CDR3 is TGTGCTAGTGGTTTTTCCGGGACTGGGCCTCCTGGCACAGATACGCAGTATTTT. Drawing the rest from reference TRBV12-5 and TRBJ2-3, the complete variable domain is DARVTQTPRHKVTEMGQEVTMRCQPILGHNTVFWYRQTMMQGLELLAYFRNRAPLDDSGMPKDRFSAEMPDATLATLKIQPSEPRDSAVYFCASGFSGTGPPGTDTQYFGPGTRLTVL.

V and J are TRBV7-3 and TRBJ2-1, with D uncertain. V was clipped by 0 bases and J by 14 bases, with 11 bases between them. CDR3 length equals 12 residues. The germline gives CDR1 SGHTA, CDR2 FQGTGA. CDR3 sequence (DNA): TGTGCCAGCAGCTTAACGACTCTCTCTAAGTTCTTC. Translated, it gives CASSLTTLSKFF.

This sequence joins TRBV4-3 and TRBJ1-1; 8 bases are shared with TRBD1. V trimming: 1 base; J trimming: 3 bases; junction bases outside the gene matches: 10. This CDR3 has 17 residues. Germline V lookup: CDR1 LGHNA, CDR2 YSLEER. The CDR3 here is CASSQGPPGGAYTEAFF. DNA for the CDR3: TGCGCCAGCAGCCAAGGTCCCCCAGGGGGCGCATACACTGAAGCTTTCTTT.

As DNA, the CDR3 is TGTGCCAGCAGCGTAGGGGACAGCCGGCACGAGCAGTACTTC. Translation: CASSVGDSRHEQYF. V usage is TRBV9 and J usage is TRBJ2-7; 7 bases fit TRBD1. CDR1 and CDR2 from the germline V gene are SGDLS and YYNGEE. This CDR3 has 14 amino acids. Trimming removed 0 bases from V and 5 bases from J; junction bases left unmatched: 5.

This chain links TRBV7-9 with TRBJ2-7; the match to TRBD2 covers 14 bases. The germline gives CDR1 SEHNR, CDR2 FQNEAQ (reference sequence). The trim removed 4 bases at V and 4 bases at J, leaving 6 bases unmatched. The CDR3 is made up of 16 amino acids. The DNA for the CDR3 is TGTGCCAGCAGCTCGGGACTAGCGGGGGACCCATACGAGCAGTACTTC. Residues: CASSSGLAGDPYEQYF.

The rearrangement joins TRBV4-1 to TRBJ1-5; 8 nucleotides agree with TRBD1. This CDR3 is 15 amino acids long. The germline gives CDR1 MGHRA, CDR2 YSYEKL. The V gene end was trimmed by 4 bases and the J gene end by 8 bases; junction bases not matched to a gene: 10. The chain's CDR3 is CASSPGTGGDEPQHF. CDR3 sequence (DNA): TGCGCCAGCAGCCCCGGGACAGGCGGCGATGAGCCCCAGCATTTT.

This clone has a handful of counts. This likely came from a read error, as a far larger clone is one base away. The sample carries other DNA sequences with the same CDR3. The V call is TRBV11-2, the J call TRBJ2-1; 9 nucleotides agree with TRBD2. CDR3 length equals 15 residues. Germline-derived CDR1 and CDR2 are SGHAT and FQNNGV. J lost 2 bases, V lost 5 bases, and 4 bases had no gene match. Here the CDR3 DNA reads TGTGCCAGCAGCCAAGAGCGGGGGGCCTACAATGAGCAGTTCTTC. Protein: CASSQERGAYNEQFF.

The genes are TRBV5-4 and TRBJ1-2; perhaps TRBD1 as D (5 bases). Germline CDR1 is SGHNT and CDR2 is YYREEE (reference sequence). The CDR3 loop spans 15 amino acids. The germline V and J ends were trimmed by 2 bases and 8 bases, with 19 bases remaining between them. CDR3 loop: CASSFFTGAPKGYTF. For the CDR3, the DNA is TGTGCCAGCAGCTTTTTTACCGGGGCCCCTAAAGGCTACACCTTC.

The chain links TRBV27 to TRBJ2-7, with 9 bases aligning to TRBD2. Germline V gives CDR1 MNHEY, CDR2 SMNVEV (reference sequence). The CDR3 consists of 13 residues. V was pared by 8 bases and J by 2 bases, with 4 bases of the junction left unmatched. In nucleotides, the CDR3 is TGTGCCAGCGCGGCGGGGGGGACCTACGAGCAGTACTTC. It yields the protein CASAAGGTYEQYF.

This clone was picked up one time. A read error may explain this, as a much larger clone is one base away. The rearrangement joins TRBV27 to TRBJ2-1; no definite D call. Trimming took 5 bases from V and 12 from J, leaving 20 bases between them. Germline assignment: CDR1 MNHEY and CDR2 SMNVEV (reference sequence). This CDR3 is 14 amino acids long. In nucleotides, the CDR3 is TGTGCCAGCAGTCCTAGACTGGGGTTCTATGGGCAGTTCTTC. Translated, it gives CASSPRLGFYGQFF.

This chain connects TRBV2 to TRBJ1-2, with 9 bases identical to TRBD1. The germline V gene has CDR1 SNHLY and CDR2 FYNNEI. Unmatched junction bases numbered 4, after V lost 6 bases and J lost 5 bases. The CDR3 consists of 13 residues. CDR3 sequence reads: CASRGQGLYGYTF. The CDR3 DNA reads TGTGCCAGCAGGGGACAGGGCTTGTATGGCTACACCTTC.

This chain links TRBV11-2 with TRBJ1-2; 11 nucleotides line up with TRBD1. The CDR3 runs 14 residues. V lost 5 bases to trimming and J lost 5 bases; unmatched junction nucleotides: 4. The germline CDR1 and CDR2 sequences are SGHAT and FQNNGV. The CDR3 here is CASSRGQGAYGYTF. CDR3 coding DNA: TGTGCCAGCAGCCGCGGACAGGGGGCGTATGGCTACACCTTC.